The next 27 T cell receptor beta chains were all read from a single sample in a study of blood T cell repertoires in COVID-19. Sequenced by immunoSEQ multiplex PCR; TCRdb stores in-frame clones only, minus some. The table records about 190,000 clones, 84% of them present only once. Material for sequencing was PBMCs or T cells enriched from blood (not recorded which). These receptors were obtained from a woman in her 30s who had recovered from COVID-19.

The chain carries TRBV24-1 and TRBJ1-5; D unresolved. Germline values: CDR1 KGHDR, CDR2 SFDVKD. This CDR3 contains 15 residues. Trimming shortened V by 3 bases and J by 3 bases, and 11 bases separated the two germline ends. Here the CDR3 reads CATSDVRTPNQPQHF. CDR3 DNA sequence: TGTGCCACCAGTGATGTGCGAACCCCCAATCAGCCCCAGCATTTT.

The gene calls are TRBV4-2 and TRBJ2-1; perhaps TRBD1 as D (6 bases). Germline CDR1 and CDR2: LGHNA and YNFKEQ. The CDR3 has 15 residues. Trimming removed 7 bases at V and 1 base at J, with 14 bases between. The CDR3 coding sequence is TGTGCCAGCACCCTGGGGGCGGGTTCCTACAATGAGCAGTTCTTC. Translation: CASTLGAGSYNEQFF.

This chain connects TRBV11-2 to TRBJ2-7, with TRBD2 matching over 12 bases. The CDR3 is 17 residues long. With 5 bases clipped from V and 6 bases from J, the junction kept 14 bases outside the gene matches. CDR1 is SGHAT and CDR2 is FQNNGV in the germline V gene. The CDR3, as DNA: TGTGCCAGCAGCAGCTCACCTGGCCTGACTAGCGGGAGCGAGCAGTACTTC. Residues: CASSSSPGLTSGSEQYF.

The chain links TRBV15 to TRBJ1-2; D is undetermined. This CDR3 is 13 amino acids long. Germline loops: CDR1 LNHNV, CDR2 YYDKDF (reference sequence). V was shortened by 0 bases and J by 7 bases, with 9 bases between the two germline ends. CDR3 in amino acids: CATSREAAGGYTF. CDR3 sequence (DNA): TGTGCCACCAGCAGAGAGGCTGCGGGTGGCTACACCTTC.

This chain uses TRBV7-6 with TRBJ2-6; D remains unclear. The CDR3 runs to 19 residues. The V gene's germline CDR1 is SGHVS and CDR2 FNYEAQ. Trimming removed 5 bases from V and 0 bases from J, with 20 bases in between. CDR3 region: CASSPRYLALSSGANVLTF. CDR3 in DNA: TGTGCCAGCAGCCCGAGGTATCTGGCACTGAGCTCTGGGGCCAACGTCCTGACTTTC.

The chain has TRBV6-6 and TRBJ1-2; 12 bases align to TRBD1. CDR3 length equals 20 residues. Germline V gene sequence: CDR1 MNHNY, CDR2 SVGAGI (reference sequence). V trimming: 6 bases; J trimming: 4 bases; junction bases outside the gene matches: 21. The CDR3 loop reads CASSPRDRGLLEGWIYGYTF. CDR3 DNA: TGTGCCAGCAGCCCGAGGGACAGGGGGCTGCTAGAGGGATGGATCTATGGCTACACCTTC.

The rearrangement uses TRBV28 and TRBJ2-1; 10 bases match TRBD2. Germline CDR1 reads MDHEN; CDR2 reads SYDVKM. The ends lost 4 bases at V and 8 bases at J; junction bases unmatched: 17. The CDR3 extends over 18 amino acids. CDR3 bases: TGTGCCAGCAGTTCGGCCCTATCCAGCGGGGGGGCCCTTGATGAGCAGTTCTTC. It is translated as CASSSALSSGGALDEQFF.

This chain links TRBV2 with TRBJ2-7; TRBD2 matches at 13 bases. The CDR3 covers 14 residues. Per germline, CDR1 SNHLY and CDR2 FYNNEI. V lost 6 bases, J lost 4 bases, and 3 bases stayed unmatched. Here the CDR3 reads CASRLAGGNYEQYV. CDR3 DNA: TGTGCCAGCAGACTAGCGGGGGGGAATTACGAGCAGTACGTC.

This sequence joins TRBV24-1 and TRBJ2-5; D is uncertain. The CDR3 has 14 residues. V was pared by 3 bases and J by 3 bases, with 10 bases between. Germline V gives CDR1 KGHDR, CDR2 SFDVKD. The CDR3 loop reads CATSDPSSKETQYF. CDR3 nucleotides: TGTGCCACCAGTGATCCTTCTAGTAAAGAGACCCAGTACTTC.

The rearrangement joins TRBV2 to TRBJ1-1, with D possibly being TRBD1 (6 bases). V lost 10 bases, J lost 4 bases, and 19 bases lay in between. The CDR3 runs 14 residues. Germline V gene data show CDR1 as SNHLY and CDR2 as FYNNEI. CDR3 amino acids: CATEGPQQGTEAFF. As DNA, the CDR3 is TGTGCCACCGAAGGGCCGCAACAGGGCACTGAAGCTTTCTTT.

The V gene is TRBV11-1, the J gene TRBJ2-1; tentatively, D is TRBD2 (5 bases). This CDR3 is 15 amino acids long. The germline V gene has CDR1 SGHAT and CDR2 FQDESV (reference sequence). V was trimmed by 5 bases and J by 2 bases, leaving 13 bases between them. CDR3 bases: TGTGCCAGCAGCAGAACGGCGGAGGCCTACAATGAGCAGTTCTTC. Protein: CASSRTAEAYNEQFF.

This chain joins TRBV6-2 or TRBV6-3 and TRBJ2-1; 8 positions match TRBD2. V lost 2 bases, J lost 12 bases, and 3 bases stayed unmatched. This CDR3 contains 12 residues. Germline CDR1 and CDR2: MNHEY and SVGEGT. The CDR3 spells CASSYASGGQFF. CDR3 bases: TGTGCCAGCAGTTACGCGAGCGGGGGGCAGTTCTTC.

The chain joins TRBV21-1 to TRBJ1-3. TRBV21-1 is a pseudogene. The length of the CDR3 is 13 residues. The CDR3 is CASSLRVPKTIYF. The CDR3 DNA sequence: TGTGCCAGCAGCCTCCGGGTCCCAAAAACCATATATTTT.

CDR3 bases: TGTGCCAGCAGTTACTCTTGGGAGCTAGCCCCAAATACGCAGTATTTT. Its translation: CASSYSWELAPNTQYF. This chain joins TRBV6-5 and TRBJ2-3, with D tentatively TRBD2 (5 bases). Germline values: CDR1 MNHEY, CDR2 SVGAGI. V was pared by 0 bases and J by 7 bases, with 17 bases between. The CDR3 length is 16 residues.

The rearrangement links TRBV19 to TRBJ1-4; 7 bases agree with TRBD1. The CDR3 runs 12 residues. Looked up from germline, CDR1 is LNHDA and CDR2 is SQIVND (reference sequence). V lost 7 bases, J lost 7 bases, and 3 bases stayed unmatched. The CDR3 DNA follows: TGTGCCAGTAAACAGGGGAGTGAAAAACTGTTTTTT. This encodes CASKQGSEKLFF.

V and J are TRBV6-1 and TRBJ2-7, with D tentatively TRBD1 (6 bases). This CDR3 is built from 14 residues. V lost 4 bases to trimming and J lost 2 bases, with 12 bases between them. Per germline, CDR1 MNHNS and CDR2 SASEGT. CDR3 region: CASSGAGDTYEQYF. The CDR3 region has the DNA TGTGCCAGCAGTGGAGCCGGGGACACCTACGAGCAGTACTTC.

This clone was seen more than once but under ten times. V is TRBV28 and J is TRBJ1-4; a weak D match, TRBD1 (5 bases). The germline V and J ends were trimmed by 2 bases and 4 bases, with 14 bases remaining between them. Per germline, CDR1 MDHEN and CDR2 SYDVKM. There are 16 residues in the CDR3. Here the CDR3 DNA reads TGTGCCAGCAGTTTAGCATCAGGGATCTATAATGAAAAACTGTTTTTT. It codes for CASSLASGIYNEKLFF.

V gene TRBV5-1 combines with J gene TRBJ2-2; D might be TRBD1 (7 bases). Trimming stripped 3 bases from V and 5 bases from J, with 14 bases between. Germline CDR1 reads SGHRS; CDR2 reads YFSETQ. The CDR3 has 15 amino acids. The CDR3 is CASSSQGGGTGELFF. DNA for the CDR3: TGCGCCAGCAGCTCCCAGGGGGGCGGGACCGGGGAGCTGTTTTTT.

As to this clone: Mismatch with germline at one junction end may stem from a read error. This chain connects TRBV7-7 to TRBJ1-3; TRBD1 is a possible D gene (5 bases). The CDR3 loop spans 17 amino acids. Germline CDR1 and CDR2: SSHAT and FNYEAQ (reference sequence). CDR3 DNA: TGTGCTAGCAGCCCCGAACCCCGCGGGACGGCTGGAAACACCATATATTTT. Translating it yields CASSPEPRGTAGNTIYF.

The gene calls are TRBV5-4 and TRBJ2-1; 11 bases agree with TRBD2. The V and J ends lost 7 bases and 2 bases, in that order; junction bases with no gene match: 8. The germline gives CDR1 SGHNT, CDR2 YYREEE (reference sequence). This CDR3 contains 16 residues. CDR3 nucleotides: TGTGCCAGCGGCTCGGGACTAGCGGATACCTACAATGAGCAGTTCTTC. It specifies CASGSGLADTYNEQFF. The variable domain in full, with the rest retrieved from reference TRBV5-4 and TRBJ2-1, is ETGVTQSPTHLIKTRGQQVTLRCSSQSGHNTVSWYQQALGQGPQFIFQYYREEENGRGNFPPRFSGLQFPNYSSELNVNALELDDSALYLCASGSGLADTYNEQFFGPGTRLTVL.

This clone was seen more than once but under ten times. The CDR3 loop is CASSFRSGTGGLRGNEKLFF. CDR3 sequence (DNA): TGTGCCAGCAGTTTCCGCTCCGGAACCGGGGGGCTCCGGGGTAATGAAAAACTGTTTTTT. The chain joins TRBV27 to TRBJ1-4; possibly TRBD1 for D (6 bases). This CDR3 has 20 residues. Trimming took 3 bases from V and 4 from J, leaving 27 bases between them. Germline V gives CDR1 MNHEY, CDR2 SMNVEV (reference sequence).

V usage is TRBV28 and J usage is TRBJ1-1; 9 bases match TRBD1. J gave up 3 bases and V 7 bases, and 12 bases lay outside the gene matches. The length of the CDR3 is 16 residues. Germline V lookup: CDR1 MDHEN, CDR2 SYDVKM. Here the CDR3 reads CASNSGTGMGDTEAFF. In nucleotides, the CDR3 is TGTGCCAGCAATTCCGGGACAGGGATGGGAGACACTGAAGCTTTCTTT.

This chain uses TRBV15 with TRBJ2-1; TRBD2 matches at 13 bases. The CDR3 is 15 residues long. Germline V CDR1 and CDR2: LNHNV, YYDKDF (reference sequence). Unmatched junction bases numbered 5, after V lost 5 bases and J lost 7 bases. Here the CDR3 DNA reads TGTGCCACCAGCCAAAGGACTAGCGGGAGTAATGAGCAGTTCTTC. It is translated as CATSQRTSGSNEQFF.

This chain joins TRBV5-5 and TRBJ2-1; 14 bases match TRBD2. Trimming removed 2 bases from V and 3 bases from J; junction bases left unmatched: 7. The CDR3 contains 18 residues. Germline loops: CDR1 SGHKS, CDR2 YYEKEE (reference sequence). The CDR3 DNA sequence: TGTGCCAGCAGCTTTGGACTAGCGGGGGGAAGATTCTACAATGAGCAGTTCTTC. It yields the protein CASSFGLAGGRFYNEQFF.

Only a few counts were recorded for this clone. In DNA form, the CDR3 reads TGTGCCAGCAGTGCAGGGTGGAATAATGAAAAACTGTTTTTT. Amino acid sequence: CASSAGWNNEKLFF. This sequence joins TRBV2 and TRBJ1-4; possibly TRBD1 for D (5 bases). The CDR3 length is 14 residues. Looked up from germline, CDR1 is SNHLY and CDR2 is FYNNEI. The ends were cut back, 4 bases at V and 4 bases at J, with 10 bases in the middle.

The chain carries TRBV27 and TRBJ1-3; D remains ambiguous. From germline, CDR1 is MNHEY and CDR2 SMNVEV (reference sequence). The length of the CDR3 is 15 residues. Trimming cost V 0 bases and J 0 bases, with 6 bases left between them. The CDR3 DNA follows: TGTGCCAGCAGTTTATCGTACATCTCTGGAAACACCATATATTTT. Its protein is CASSLSYISGNTIYF.

This clone was picked up many times. The genes are TRBV9 and TRBJ1-4; TRBD1 matches 9 bases. The CDR3 totals 15 residues. Losses at the gene ends were 4 bases for V and 8 bases for J; bases not matched to a gene: 9. Looked up from germline, CDR1 is SGDLS and CDR2 is YYNGEE. As DNA, the CDR3 is TGTGCCAGCAGCCCCGGGGACAGGGTGGGGGAAAAACTGTTTTTT. This gives the protein CASSPGDRVGEKLFF. Combining the CDR3 with reference TRBV9 and TRBJ1-4 gives the whole variable domain DSGVTQTPKHLITATGQRVTLRCSPRSGDLSVYWYQQSLDQGLQFLIQYYNGEERAKGNILERFSAQQFPDLHSELNLSSLELGDSALYFCASSPGDRVGEKLFFGSGTQLSVL.